The rows below give T cell receptor beta chains drawn from one sample of a study of regulatory T cells in long-lasting Graves disease. TCRdb processed the multiplex PCR reads anew with MiXCR; each CDR3 protein has one entry. The sample lists about 430,000 distinct CDR3 sequences, 15% occurring once. These sequences were also reported in another study, on T cells in Graves' hyperthyroidism and ophthalmopathy.

Sequences were derived from peripheral blood mononuclear cells (PBMCs), sampled at new diagnosis, from a patient treated with antithyroid drugs. The receptor set was obtained from a woman aged 40 to 49 with Graves disease. Each CDR3 is given with its conserved first and last residue. Fields, in order: D gene, clone size, V gene, J gene, CDR3 protein, CDR3 DNA. D genes are given only for firm matches. The listing skips clone size in some rows; elsewhere it reads once, few, many or a size class.

TRBD1,many,TRBV20-1,TRBJ1-1,CSARKTGTGFSRRNTEAFF,TGCAGTGCTAGAAAAACCGGGACAGGGTTTAGTCGACGGAACACTGAAGCTTTCTTT
TRBD1,many,TRBV28,TRBJ2-1,CASSLRQGRNEQFF,TGTGCCAGCAGTTTAAGACAGGGGAGGAATGAGCAGTTCTTC
NA,NA,TRBV20-1,TRBJ2-3,CSARSSTDTQYF,TGCAGTGCTAGATCATCCACAGATACGCAGTATTTT
TRBD1,few,TRBV27,TRBJ2-7,CASIIRTGLSYEQYF,TGTGCCAGCATTATACGGACAGGGCTCTCCTACGAGCAGTACTTC
NA,many,TRBV2,TRBJ2-7,CASSIRYEQYF,TGTGCCAGCAGTATTCGTTACGAGCAGTACTTC
TRBD2,many,TRBV7-2,TRBJ2-2,CASSEGLAGKTGELFF,TGTGCCAGCAGCGAAGGACTAGCGGGAAAAACCGGGGAGCTGTTTTTT
NA,many,TRBV28,TRBJ2-3,CASSAYRGGTDTQYF,TGTGCCAGCAGTGCGTACAGGGGAGGGACAGATACGCAGTATTTT
NA,NA,TRBV7-3,TRBJ2-1,CASSLDPSGGEQFF,TGTGCCAGCAGCTTAGACCCCAGCGGCGGTGAGCAGTTCTTC
NA,many,TRBV6-5,TRBJ1-6,CASSYSTGVGNSPLHF,TGTGCCAGCAGTTACTCGACAGGTGTAGGAAATTCACCCCTCCACTTT
NA,many,TRBV20-1,TRBJ2-7,CSATYSNSRGEQYF,TGCAGTGCTACCTACTCGAACTCTCGGGGCGAGCAGTACTTC
TRBD2,many,TRBV7-2,TRBJ2-3,CASTFLAGAGDTQYF,TGTGCCAGCACCTTTCTAGCGGGGGCGGGAGATACGCAGTATTTT
NA,many,TRBV28,TRBJ2-5,CASSLNFLAPQETQYF,TGTGCCAGCAGTCTCAATTTTCTAGCGCCCCAAGAGACCCAGTACTTC
NA,few,TRBV14,TRBJ2-5,CASSQSPGVTQYF,TGTGCCAGCAGCCAAAGTCCTGGGGTGACCCAGTACTTC
TRBD2,many,TRBV29-1,TRBJ2-1,CSVEFGRADNEQFF,TGCAGCGTTGAATTCGGGAGGGCCGATAATGAGCAGTTCTTC
TRBD1,few,TRBV20-1,TRBJ2-7,CSAISGTGDEQYF,TGCAGTGCTATTTCCGGGACAGGGGACGAGCAGTACTTC
TRBD2,NA,TRBV6-1,TRBJ2-1,CASSDLAGGYSYNEQFF,TGTGCCAGCAGTGACCTAGCGGGAGGATACTCCTACAATGAGCAGTTCTTC
NA,many,TRBV9,TRBJ1-3,CASSVNPAQSESNTIYF,TGTGCCAGCAGCGTAAACCCGGCCCAGTCGGAGAGTAACACCATATATTTT
NA,many,TRBV18,TRBJ1-5,CASSQGSSNQPQHF,TGTGCCAGCTCACAGGGGAGCAGCAATCAGCCCCAGCATTTT
NA,many,TRBV5-1,TRBJ1-1,CASSLADINTEAFF,TGCGCCAGCAGCTTGGCGGACATAAACACTGAAGCTTTCTTT
TRBD2,NA,TRBV11-3,TRBJ2-3,CASSGLAGGNTDTQYF,TGTGCCAGCAGCGGACTAGCGGGAGGTAACACAGATACGCAGTATTTT
NA,many,TRBV5-1,TRBJ2-1,CASSLGLGSGNEQFF,TGCGCCAGCAGCTTGGGTCTAGGGTCAGGGAATGAGCAGTTCTTC
TRBD2,many,TRBV27,TRBJ2-1,CASSHPSVGLAVEERYNEQFF,TGTGCCAGCAGCCACCCCTCGGTCGGGCTAGCGGTAGAAGAGAGATACAATGAGCAGTTCTTC
NA,NA,TRBV7-2,TRBJ2-7,CASNLGRLQEEQYF,TGTGCCAGCAACCTGGGACGCCTTCAGGAGGAGCAGTACTTC
NA,many,TRBV2,TRBJ2-1,CASSDGTPYNEQFF,TGTGCCAGCAGTGATGGGACACCCTACAATGAGCAGTTCTTC
NA,NA,TRBV4-3,TRBJ1-1,CASAPGSGNTEAFF,TGCGCCAGCGCCCCCGGGTCGGGGAACACTGAAGCTTTCTTT
NA,NA,TRBV20-1,TRBJ2-7,CSATSGGNYEQYF,TGCAGTGCCACCTCGGGCGGGAACTACGAGCAGTACTTC
TRBD1,many,TRBV11-2,TRBJ1-2,CASSLAPNRGYYGYTF,TGTGCCAGCAGCTTAGCCCCTAACAGGGGTTACTATGGCTACACCTTC
NA,many,TRBV11-3,TRBJ2-2,CASSLVTTGGKELFF,TGTGCCAGCAGCTTAGTAACCACTGGCGGGAAAGAGCTGTTTTTT
NA,many,TRBV2,TRBJ2-7,CASGVRTYEQYF,TGTGCCAGCGGGGTTCGGACCTACGAGCAGTACTTC
TRBD2,few,TRBV20-1,TRBJ2-1,CSAPRGAGAYNEQFF,TGCAGTGCTCCCCGCGGAGCGGGAGCCTACAATGAGCAGTTCTTC
TRBD2,many,TRBV28,TRBJ2-1,CAVSLASGRSEQFF,TGTGCCGTCTCCTTGGCTAGCGGGAGGTCTGAGCAGTTCTTC
NA,NA,TRBV19,TRBJ2-1,CASSIEGGNQFF,TGTGCCAGTAGTATAGAGGGGGGAAACCAGTTCTTC
NA,many,TRBV2,TRBJ2-7,CASSTGLYEQYF,TGTGCCAGCAGCACGGGACTCTACGAGCAGTACTTC
NA,many,TRBV28,TRBJ2-7,CASNPRGARRSYEQYF,TGTGCCAGCAACCCACGCGGGGCCCGACGATCCTACGAGCAGTACTTC
TRBD2,few,TRBV5-1,TRBJ2-3,CASSYKGTSGDLSTDTQYF,TGCGCCAGCAGCTACAAAGGGACTAGCGGGGACTTAAGCACAGATACGCAGTATTTT
NA,many,TRBV2,TRBJ2-7,CASRDTYEQYF,TGTGCCAGCAGGGACACGTACGAGCAGTACTTC
TRBD1,many,TRBV27,TRBJ1-4,CAGRGHKDEKLFF,TGTGCCGGCAGGGGGCACAAGGATGAAAAACTGTTTTTT
TRBD2,few,TRBV7-6,TRBJ2-1,CASSSTSAGAANEQFF,TGTGCCAGCAGCTCGACGTCGGCGGGAGCGGCGAATGAGCAGTTCTTC
NA,few,TRBV6-2/TRBV6-3,TRBJ1-1,CASSYEGRVVLF,TGTGCCAGCAGTTACGAGGGCCGGGTTGTTCTCTTT
TRBD2,few,TRBV19,TRBJ2-3,CASGSGLAGTDTQYF,TGTGCCAGTGGCTCGGGACTAGCGGGAACAGATACGCAGTATTTT
NA,many,TRBV12-3/TRBV12-4,TRBJ1-1,CASSRSKGPINTEAFF,TGTGCCAGCAGCCGCAGCAAGGGACCGATTAACACTGAAGCTTTCTTT
TRBD1,NA,TRBV19,TRBJ1-2,CATRRTGGGNYGYTF,TGTGCCACCAGAAGGACAGGGGGCGGGAACTATGGCTACACCTTC
NA,NA,TRBV4-2,TRBJ2-6,CASSLFSGGYSSGANVLTF,TGTGCCAGCAGCCTATTTTCGGGGGGCTACTCTTCTGGGGCCAACGTCCTGACTTTC
TRBD2,NA,TRBV12-3/TRBV12-4,TRBJ2-7,CASGLAGGLLHEQYF,TGTGCCAGCGGGCTAGCGGGAGGGCTCCTTCACGAGCAGTACTTC
NA,NA,TRBV20-1,TRBJ1-2,CSATDSESYGYTF,TGCAGTGCTACAGACAGTGAGTCCTATGGCTACACCTTC
NA,many,TRBV27,TRBJ2-3,CASSLQGQDTQYF,TGTGCCAGCAGTTTACAGGGCCAAGATACGCAGTATTTT
NA,NA,TRBV5-1,TRBJ2-1,CASSLVESHNEQFF,TGCGCCAGCAGCTTGGTTGAGTCGCACAATGAGCAGTTCTTC
NA,many,TRBV11-2,TRBJ2-1,CASSPSHGTYYNEQFF,TGTGCCAGCAGCCCCTCTCACGGGACTTACTACAATGAGCAGTTCTTC
TRBD1,many,TRBV11-1,TRBJ2-1,CASTINPPSTGGGEQFF,TGTGCCAGCACCATAAATCCCCCCTCGACAGGGGGGGGTGAGCAGTTCTTC
TRBD1,NA,TRBV5-5,TRBJ2-1,CASSLRQGYEQFF,TGTGCCAGCAGCTTGCGACAGGGGTATGAGCAGTTCTTC
NA,NA,TRBV9,TRBJ1-3,CASSPSGGGNTIYF,TGTGCCAGCAGCCCTTCAGGCGGTGGAAACACCATATATTTT
NA,many,TRBV28,TRBJ2-2,CASSSNGQPAYYTGELFF,TGTGCCAGCAGTTCAAACGGACAGCCTGCTTATTACACCGGGGAGCTGTTTTTT
TRBD2,few,TRBV19,TRBJ2-1,CASSITSGNLGGNEQFF,TGTGCCAGTAGTATTACTAGCGGGAACCTAGGGGGAAATGAGCAGTTCTTC
TRBD2,NA,TRBV2,TRBJ2-1,CASSITSGRGDEQFF,TGTGCCAGCAGTATAACTAGCGGGAGAGGCGATGAGCAGTTCTTC